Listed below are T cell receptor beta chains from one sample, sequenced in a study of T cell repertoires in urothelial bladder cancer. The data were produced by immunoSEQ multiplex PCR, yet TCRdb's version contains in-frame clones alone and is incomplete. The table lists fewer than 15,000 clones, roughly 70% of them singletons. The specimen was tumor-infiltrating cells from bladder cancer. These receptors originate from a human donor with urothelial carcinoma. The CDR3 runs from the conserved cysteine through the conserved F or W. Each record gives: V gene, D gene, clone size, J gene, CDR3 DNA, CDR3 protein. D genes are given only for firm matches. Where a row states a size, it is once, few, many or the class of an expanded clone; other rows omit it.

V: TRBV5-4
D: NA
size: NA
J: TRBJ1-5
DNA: TGTGCCAGCAGCCCGGGGATTTCCGGCAATCAGCCCCAGCATTTT
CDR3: CASSPGISGNQPQHF

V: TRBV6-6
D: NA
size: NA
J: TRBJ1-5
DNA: TGTGCCAGCAGTGCCCTTGCTCAGGGGCAGCCCCAGCATTTT
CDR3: CASSALAQGQPQHF

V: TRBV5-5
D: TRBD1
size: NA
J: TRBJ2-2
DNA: TGTGCCAGCAGCTCGAACAGGGGGCTACTAATCGGGGAGCTGTTTTTT
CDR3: CASSSNRGLLIGELFF

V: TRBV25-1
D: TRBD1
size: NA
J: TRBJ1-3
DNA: TGTGCCAGCAGTGTCAGTGCCGGGACAGGGGGCTCTGGAAACACCATATATTTT
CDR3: CASSVSAGTGGSGNTIYF

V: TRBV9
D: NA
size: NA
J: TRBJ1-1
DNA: TGTGCCAGCAGCGTTCTCGCCGTGGGGGGCACTGAAGCTTTCTTT
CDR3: CASSVLAVGGTEAFF

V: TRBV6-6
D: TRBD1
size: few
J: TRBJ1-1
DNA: TGTGCCAGCAGCGGGACAGGGAGCACTGAAGCTTTCTTT
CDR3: CASSGTGSTEAFF

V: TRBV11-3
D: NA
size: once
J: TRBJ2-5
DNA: TGTGCCAGCAGCTTATCAGGGGAAGAGACCCAGTACTTC
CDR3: CASSLSGEETQYF

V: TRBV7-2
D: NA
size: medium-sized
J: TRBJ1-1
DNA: TGTGCCAGCAGATGGGGGACTTCGAACACTGAAGCTTTCTTT
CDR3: CASRWGTSNTEAFF

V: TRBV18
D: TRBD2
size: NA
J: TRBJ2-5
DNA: TGTGCCAGCTCACCGGCTAGCGGGACCCAAGAGACCCAGTACTTC
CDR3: CASSPASGTQETQYF

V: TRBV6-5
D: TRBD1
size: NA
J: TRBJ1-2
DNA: TGTGCCAGCAGTGCCGGGACAGGGGCAAACTATGGCTACACCTTC
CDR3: CASSAGTGANYGYTF

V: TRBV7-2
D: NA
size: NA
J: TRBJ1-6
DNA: TGTGCCAGCAGCCCCGGACAGTTTTTTAATTCACCCCTCCACTTT
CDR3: CASSPGQFFNSPLHF

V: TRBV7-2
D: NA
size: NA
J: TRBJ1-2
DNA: TGTGCCAGCAGCTTATCCGGGGACGTAGGAGGCTACACCTTC
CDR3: CASSLSGDVGGYTF

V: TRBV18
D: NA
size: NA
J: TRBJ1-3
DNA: TGTGCCAGCTCACCAAAGACAGGCGGGAACACCATATATTTT
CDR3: CASSPKTGGNTIYF

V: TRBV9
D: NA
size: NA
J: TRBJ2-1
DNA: TGTGCCAGCAGCGCGAGGAATGAGCAGTTCTTC
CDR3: CASSARNEQFF

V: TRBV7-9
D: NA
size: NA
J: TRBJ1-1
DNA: TGTGCCAGCAGCTTAACCACTATGAACACTGAAGCTTTCTTT
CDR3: CASSLTTMNTEAFF

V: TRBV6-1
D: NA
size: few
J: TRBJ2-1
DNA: TGTGCCAGCAGTGAAGGAGTATTCTCCTACAATGAGCAGTTCTTC
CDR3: CASSEGVFSYNEQFF

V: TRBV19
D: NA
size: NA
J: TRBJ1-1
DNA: TGTGCCAGTAGTATCGGCGTTGGCACTGAAGCTTTCTTT
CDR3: CASSIGVGTEAFF

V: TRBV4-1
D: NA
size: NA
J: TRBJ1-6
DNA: TGCGCCAGCAAGACGGGACAAAGCTCCTATAATTCACCCCTCCACTTT
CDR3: CASKTGQSSYNSPLHF

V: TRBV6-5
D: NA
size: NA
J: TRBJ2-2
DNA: TGTGCCAGCAGTTACTCACTTGGAACCGGGGAGCTGTTTTTT
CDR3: CASSYSLGTGELFF

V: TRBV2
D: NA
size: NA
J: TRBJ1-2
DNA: TGTGCCAGCAGAGCGTCCCCAACTCTAGGGGGTTCGAACTATGGCTACACCTTC
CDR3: CASRASPTLGGSNYGYTF

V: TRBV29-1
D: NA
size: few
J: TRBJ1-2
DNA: TGCAGCGTTGAAGAGTGGCAGTCCGGCTATGGCTACACCTTC
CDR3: CSVEEWQSGYGYTF

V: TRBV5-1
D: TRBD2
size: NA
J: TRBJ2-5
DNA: TGCGCCAGCAGCTTGGGTTCGAGCGGGGGACCCCTCGCGACCCAGTACTTC
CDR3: CASSLGSSGGPLATQYF

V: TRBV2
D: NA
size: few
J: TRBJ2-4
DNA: TGTGCCAGCAGGATGTCCCAGGCCAAAAACATTCAGTACTTC
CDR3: CASRMSQAKNIQYF

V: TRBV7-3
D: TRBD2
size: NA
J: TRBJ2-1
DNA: TGTGCCAGCAGCTTATCCACCTCTAGCGGGGGGGCGGAAAATGAGCAGTTCTTC
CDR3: CASSLSTSSGGAENEQFF

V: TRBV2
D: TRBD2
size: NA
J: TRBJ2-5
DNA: TGTGCCAGCACCAAGGCTAGCGGGGGCCCTAACCAAGAGACCCAGTACTTC
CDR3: CASTKASGGPNQETQYF

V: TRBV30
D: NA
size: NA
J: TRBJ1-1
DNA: TGTGCCTGGAGCTCAGATATGAACACTGAAGCTTTCTTT
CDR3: CAWSSDMNTEAFF

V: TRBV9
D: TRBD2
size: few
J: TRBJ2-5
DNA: TGTGCCAGCAGTTTTACTAGCGGCGAGACCCAGTACTTC
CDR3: CASSFTSGETQYF

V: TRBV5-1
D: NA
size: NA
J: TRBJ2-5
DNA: TGCGCCAGCAGCTTCACAGAGACCCAGTACTTC
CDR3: CASSFTETQYF

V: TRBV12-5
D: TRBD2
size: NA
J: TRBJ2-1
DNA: TGTGCTAGTGCCTCCAACATCGGGGGGAGGACCTACAATGAGCAGTTCTTC
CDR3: CASASNIGGRTYNEQFF

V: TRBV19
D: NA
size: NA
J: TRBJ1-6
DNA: TGTGCCAGTAGTAAATACAGGGATACCTATAATTCACCCCTCCACTTT
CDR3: CASSKYRDTYNSPLHF

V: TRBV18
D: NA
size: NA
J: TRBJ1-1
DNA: TGTGCCAGCTCACCAAGCAGGGACACTGAAGCTTTCTTT
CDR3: CASSPSRDTEAFF

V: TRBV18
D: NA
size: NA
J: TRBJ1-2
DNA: TGTGCCAGCTCACCACCAGGATCCAACTATGGCTACACCTTC
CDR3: CASSPPGSNYGYTF

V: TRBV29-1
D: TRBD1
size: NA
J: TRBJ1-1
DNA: TGCAGCGTCGCTCAGGGGGCTAACACTGAAGCTTTCTTT
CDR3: CSVAQGANTEAFF

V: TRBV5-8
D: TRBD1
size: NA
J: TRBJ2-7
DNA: TGTGCCAGCAGCTTGGCGCCGACAGGGGCCTACGAGCAGTACTTC
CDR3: CASSLAPTGAYEQYF

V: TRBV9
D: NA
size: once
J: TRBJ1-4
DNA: TGTGCCAGCAGCGTGGGTTCCGGACCCCTTGGGGAAAAACTGTTTTTT
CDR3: CASSVGSGPLGEKLFF

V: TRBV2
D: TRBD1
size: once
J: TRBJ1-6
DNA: TGTGCCAGCAGGCTGAGCCCTTCAACAGGGGGCTGGGATAATTCACCCCTCCACTTT
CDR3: CASRLSPSTGGWDNSPLHF

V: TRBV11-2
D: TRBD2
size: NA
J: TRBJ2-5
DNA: TGTGCCAGCAGCCTCGCTGGTACGGGGGGACCTGATCAAGAGACCCAGTACTTC
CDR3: CASSLAGTGGPDQETQYF